The clone carrying this T cell receptor beta chain was recorded many times. The antigen is not known. In the same sample, other DNA sequences code for this CDR3. This sample stems from a study of shared clonotypes between healthy human individuals. Broader study findings: Limited genetic and exposure-history diversity came from having few donors.

The method was immunoSEQ multiplex PCR; TCRdb's version includes in-frame clones alone and lacks a portion of them. The sample lists about 1.1 million clones, about 72% seen once, with 0.89% in the top ten. The CDR3 length is 14 residues. Trimming pared 3 bases from V and 7 bases from J, leaving 12 bases between. Looked up from germline, CDR1 is MGHDK and CDR2 is SYGVNS. The chain carries TRBV25-1 and TRBJ1-4, with D possibly being TRBD1 (6 bases). The sequence came from a man younger than 35 in good health. Some clones in this sample may be carry-over from other donors' samples. Sequencing input: memory CD4+ T cells from PBMCs. Specified subset: CD45RA-negative fraction. The CDR3 loop reads CASSETGIGEKLFF. The CDR3 DNA sequence: TGTGCCAGCAGTGAGACAGGAATCGGTGAAAAACTGTTTTTT.